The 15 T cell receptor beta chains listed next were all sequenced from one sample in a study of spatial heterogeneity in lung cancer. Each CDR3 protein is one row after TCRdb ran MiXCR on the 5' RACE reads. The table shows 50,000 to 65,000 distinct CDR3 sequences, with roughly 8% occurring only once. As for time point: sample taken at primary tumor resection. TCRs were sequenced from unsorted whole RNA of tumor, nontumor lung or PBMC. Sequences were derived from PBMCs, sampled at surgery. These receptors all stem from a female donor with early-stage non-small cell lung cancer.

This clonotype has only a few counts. The CDR3 region has the DNA TGTGCCAGCAGCCGAACCATCCAAGAGACCCAGTACTTC. This sequence encodes CASSRTIQETQYF. The chain combines TRBV7-2 with TRBJ2-5; D remains ambiguous. This CDR3 region has 13 residues. Germline loops: CDR1 SGHTA, CDR2 FQGNSA. With 5 bases removed from V and 1 base from J, the gap between germline ends came to 8 bases.

This CDR3 is CASSGVSTSGNKNIQYF. Here the CDR3 DNA reads TGCGCCAGCTCAGGGGTGTCGACTAGCGGTAACAAAAACATTCAGTACTTC. The chain combines TRBV23-1 with TRBJ2-4; 9 nucleotides line up with TRBD2. TRBV23-1 is placed among ORFs of uncertain function. After removal of 8 bases from V and 3 bases from J, the junction contained 14 bases not matched to a gene. The CDR3 is made up of 17 amino acids.

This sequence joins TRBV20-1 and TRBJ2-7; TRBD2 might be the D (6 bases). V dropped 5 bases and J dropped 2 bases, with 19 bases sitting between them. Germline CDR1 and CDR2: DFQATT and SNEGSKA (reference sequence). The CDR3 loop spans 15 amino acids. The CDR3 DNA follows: TGCAGTGCTCTGGACCGGGACTTTACCACCTACGAGCAGTACTTC. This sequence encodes CSALDRDFTTYEQYF.

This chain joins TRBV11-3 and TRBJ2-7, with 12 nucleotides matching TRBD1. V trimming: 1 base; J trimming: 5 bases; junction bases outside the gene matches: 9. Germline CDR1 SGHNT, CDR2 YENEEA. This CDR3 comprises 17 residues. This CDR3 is CASSLVHTGTGGNEQYF. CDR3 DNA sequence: TGTGCCAGCAGCTTAGTCCATACCGGGACAGGGGGCAACGAGCAGTACTTC.

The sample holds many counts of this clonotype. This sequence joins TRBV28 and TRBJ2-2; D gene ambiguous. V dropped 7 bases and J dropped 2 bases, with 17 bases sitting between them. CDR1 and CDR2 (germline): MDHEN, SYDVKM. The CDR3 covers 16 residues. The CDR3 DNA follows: TGTGCCAGCAAAGATCACCTCGAAGTAAACACCGGGGAGCTGTTTTTT. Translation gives CASKDHLEVNTGELFF.

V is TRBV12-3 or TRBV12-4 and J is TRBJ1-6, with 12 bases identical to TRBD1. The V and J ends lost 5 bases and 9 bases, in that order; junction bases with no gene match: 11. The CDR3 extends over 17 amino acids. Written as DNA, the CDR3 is TGTGCCAGCAGTCAACACTCGGGGACAGGGGGCAGTTCACCCCTCCACTTT. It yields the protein CASSQHSGTGGSSPLHF.

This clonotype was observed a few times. The CDR3 nucleotides read TGTGCCAGCAGCTTCGGAGACAGCCATCAGCCCCAGCATTTT. Its translation is CASSFGDSHQPQHF. This rearrangement joins TRBV7-9 to TRBJ1-5, with D possibly being TRBD1 (5 bases). V shed 3 bases and J shed 5 bases, with 11 bases lying between them. The CDR3 is made up of 14 amino acids. CDR1 SEHNR and CDR2 FQNEAQ come from the germline V gene (reference sequence). Variable domain in full (rest from reference TRBV7-9 and TRBJ1-5): DTGVSQNPRHKITKRGQNVTFRCDPISEHNRLYWYRQTLGQGPEFLTYFQNEAQLEKSRLLSDRFSAERPKGSFSTLEIQRTEQGDSAMYLCASSFGDSHQPQHFGDGTRLSIL.

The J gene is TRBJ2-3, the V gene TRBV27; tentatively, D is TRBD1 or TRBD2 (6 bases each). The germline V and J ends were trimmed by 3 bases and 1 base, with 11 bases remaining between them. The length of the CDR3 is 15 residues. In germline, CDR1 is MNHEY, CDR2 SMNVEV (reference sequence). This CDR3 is CASSFGGPGTDTQYF. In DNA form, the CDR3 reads TGTGCCAGCAGTTTTGGGGGGCCAGGCACAGATACGCAGTATTTT.

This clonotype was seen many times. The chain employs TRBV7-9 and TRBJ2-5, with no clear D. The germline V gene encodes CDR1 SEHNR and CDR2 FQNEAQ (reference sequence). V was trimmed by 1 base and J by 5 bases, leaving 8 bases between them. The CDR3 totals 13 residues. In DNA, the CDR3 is TGTGCCAGCAGCTTAGGATCGCGGGAGACCCAGTACTTC. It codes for CASSLGSRETQYF. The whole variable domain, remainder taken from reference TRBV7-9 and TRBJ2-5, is DTGVSQNPRHKITKRGQNVTFRCDPISEHNRLYWYRQTLGQGPEFLTYFQNEAQLEKSRLLSDRFSAERPKGSFSTLEIQRTEQGDSAMYLCASSLGSRETQYFGPGTRLLVL.

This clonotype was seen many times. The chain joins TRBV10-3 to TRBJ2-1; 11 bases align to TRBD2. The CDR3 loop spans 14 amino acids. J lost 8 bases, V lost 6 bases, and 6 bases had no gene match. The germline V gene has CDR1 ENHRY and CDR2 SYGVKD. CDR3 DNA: TGTGCCATCAGCACTAGCGGGAGTAGCTATGAGCAGTTCTTC. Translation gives CAISTSGSSYEQFF.

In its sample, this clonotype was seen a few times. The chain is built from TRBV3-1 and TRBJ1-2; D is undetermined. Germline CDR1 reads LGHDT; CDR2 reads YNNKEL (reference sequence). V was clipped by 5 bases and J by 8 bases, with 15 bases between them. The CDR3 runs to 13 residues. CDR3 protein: CASSSLLRGGYTF. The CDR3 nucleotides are TGTGCCAGCAGCTCCCTGCTCCGTGGGGGCTACACCTTC.

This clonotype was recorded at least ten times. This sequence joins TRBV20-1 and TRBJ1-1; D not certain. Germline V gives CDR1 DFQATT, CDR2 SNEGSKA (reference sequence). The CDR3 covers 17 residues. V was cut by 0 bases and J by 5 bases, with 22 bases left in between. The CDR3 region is CSARDFGRENFGTEAFF. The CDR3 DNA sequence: TGCAGTGCTAGAGATTTTGGCCGGGAAAACTTTGGAACTGAAGCTTTCTTT.

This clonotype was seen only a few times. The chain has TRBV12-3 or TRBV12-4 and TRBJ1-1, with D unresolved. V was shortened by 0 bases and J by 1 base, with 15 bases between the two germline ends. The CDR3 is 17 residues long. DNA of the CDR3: TGTGCCAGCAGTTTAGCGCGGGGAGGGTTACGGAACACTGAAGCTTTCTTT. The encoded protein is CASSLARGGLRNTEAFF.

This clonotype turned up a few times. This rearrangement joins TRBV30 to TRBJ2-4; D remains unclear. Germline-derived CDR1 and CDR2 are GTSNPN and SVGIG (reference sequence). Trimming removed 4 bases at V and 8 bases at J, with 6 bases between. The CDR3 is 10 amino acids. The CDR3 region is CAWITDIQYF. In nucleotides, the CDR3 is TGTGCCTGGATTACGGACATTCAGTACTTC.

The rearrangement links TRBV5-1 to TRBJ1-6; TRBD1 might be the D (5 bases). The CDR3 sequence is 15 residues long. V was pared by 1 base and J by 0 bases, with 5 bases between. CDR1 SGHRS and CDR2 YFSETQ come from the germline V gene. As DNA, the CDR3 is TGCGCCAGCAGCTTGAGGGGCTCCTATAATTCACCCCTCCACTTT. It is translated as CASSLRGSYNSPLHF.